Listed here are 17 T cell receptor beta chains from one sample, sequenced in a study of T-cell memory formation after mild COVID-19. A single record per CDR3 protein comes from TCRdb applying MiXCR to the 5' RACE reads. The repertoire holds under 700,000 distinct CDR3 sequences, 20% seen once, with 12% in the top ten. Input material: PBMCs or a T cell subset sorted from them (not recorded which). These receptors all stem from an adult woman who had mild COVID-19 (a few samples of this study predate the infection). Cell type and time point are not known.

The chain has TRBV5-1 and TRBJ2-1, with D perhaps matching TRBD2 (5 bases). Per the germline V gene, CDR1 is SGHRS and CDR2 is YFSETQ. The CDR3 contains 14 residues. V lost 5 bases, J lost 5 bases, and 14 bases lay in between. The CDR3 sequence is CASREWTGNNEQFF. CDR3 DNA sequence: TGCGCCAGCAGGGAATGGACTGGAAACAATGAGCAGTTCTTC.

This chain links TRBV14 with TRBJ2-3; no clear D. CDR1 and CDR2 from the germline V gene are SGHDN and FVKESK. The V end was cut by 0 bases, the J end by 4 bases, with 5 bases between. This CDR3 has 13 amino acids. This chain's CDR3 is CASSQDWADTQYF. CDR3 DNA sequence: TGTGCCAGCAGCCAAGATTGGGCAGATACGCAGTATTTT.

This clonotype was seen at least ten times. The genes are TRBV5-1 and TRBJ2-5; D tentatively reads TRBD1 or TRBD2 (5 bases each). The ends were cut back, 0 bases at V and 2 bases at J, with 8 bases in the middle. The CDR3 covers 14 residues. Germline lookup yields CDR1 SGHRS and CDR2 YFSETQ. The CDR3: CASSLGGSQETQYF. In DNA, the CDR3 is TGCGCCAGCAGCTTGGGGGGGAGTCAAGAGACCCAGTACTTC.

The chain carries TRBV20-1 and TRBJ2-3, with 7 bases that match TRBD1. V was pared by 3 bases and J by 4 bases, with 10 bases of the junction left unmatched. The CDR3 spans 15 residues. Germline loops: CDR1 DFQATT, CDR2 SNEGSKA (reference sequence). In nucleotides, the CDR3 is TGCAGTGCTAGTGTCACCAGGGGGTCCGCAGATACGCAGTATTTT. It specifies CSASVTRGSADTQYF.

The chain uses TRBV7-9 and TRBJ2-2; D is uncertain. The V end was cut by 7 bases, the J end by 4 bases, with 7 bases between. Germline lookup yields CDR1 SEHNR and CDR2 FQNEAQ (reference sequence). This CDR3 contains 12 residues. CDR3: CASNALTGELFF. Here the CDR3 DNA reads TGTGCCAGCAACGCCCTCACCGGGGAGCTGTTTTTT. Full variable domain (missing parts from reference TRBV7-9 and TRBJ2-2): DTGVSQNPRHKITKRGQNVTFRCDPISEHNRLYWYRQTLGQGPEFLTYFQNEAQLEKSRLLSDRFSAERPKGSFSTLEIQRTEQGDSAMYLCASNALTGELFFGEGSRLTVL.

This clonotype was counted a few times. The V gene is TRBV5-6, the J gene TRBJ2-3; TRBD1 or TRBD2 may be the D gene (6 bases each). Germline V CDR1 and CDR2: SGHDT, YYEEEE. This CDR3 has 17 amino acids. Trimming took off 4 bases at V and 6 bases at J, with 24 bases between the two ends. DNA of the CDR3: TGTGCCAGCAGCCGAGGCAAACGGGGGCGTGGGCAGGATACGCAGTATTTT. This encodes CASSRGKRGRGQDTQYF.

This sequence joins TRBV3-1 and TRBJ2-6, with D possibly being TRBD1 (6 bases). V lost 3 bases and J 1 base, leaving 16 bases between the germline ends. This CDR3 is built from 18 residues. Germline V gene sequence: CDR1 LGHDT, CDR2 YNNKEL (reference sequence). Here the CDR3 reads CASSQYRVTESGANVLTF. The CDR3 nucleotides are TGTGCCAGCAGCCAGTACAGGGTCACAGAGTCTGGGGCCAACGTCCTGACTTTC.

The V and J genes are TRBV7-2 and TRBJ2-1; TRBD2 aligns across 7 bases. Trimming took 5 bases from V and 0 from J; bases not matched to a gene: 4. The CDR3 has 15 amino acids. Germline V gene lookup returns CDR1 SGHTA and CDR2 FQGNSA. The CDR3 bases are TGTGCCAGCAGCATAGAGCGGGGCTCCTACAATGAGCAGTTCTTC. Protein sequence: CASSIERGSYNEQFF. Full variable domain (rest looked up from reference TRBV7-2 and TRBJ2-1): GAGVSQSPSNKVTEKGKDVELRCDPISGHTALYWYRQSLGQGLEFLIYFQGNSAPDKSGLPSDRFSAERTGGSVSTLTIQRTQQEDSAVYLCASSIERGSYNEQFFGPGTRLTVL.

This clonotype was seen only a few times. This rearrangement joins TRBV12-3 or TRBV12-4 to TRBJ2-5, with TRBD2 matching over 10 bases. V dropped 6 bases and J dropped 4; count of bases not matched to a gene: 8. CDR3 length: 15 amino acids. Written as DNA, the CDR3 is TGTGCCAGCAGCCCTTTGGTAGCGGGGGGAGAGACCCAGTACTTC. It specifies CASSPLVAGGETQYF.

This clonotype was counted only a few times. This rearrangement joins TRBV7-8 to TRBJ2-3; no clear D. CDR1 is SGHVS, CDR2 FQNEAQ, per germline. The length of the CDR3 is 14 residues. The germline V and J ends were trimmed by 2 bases and 2 bases, with 8 bases remaining between them. CDR3 coding DNA: TGTGCCAGCAGCTTAAGGTCAACCACAGATACGCAGTATTTT. It translates to CASSLRSTTDTQYF. The complete variable domain, with remaining parts taken from reference TRBV7-8 and TRBJ2-3, reads GAGVSQSPRYKVAKRGQDVALRCDPISGHVSLFWYQQALGQGPEFLTYFQNEAQLDKSGLPSDRFFAERPEGSVSTLKIQRTQQEDSAVYLCASSLRSTTDTQYFGPGTRLTVL.

This clonotype was found a few times. The CDR3 DNA follows: TGTGCCAGCAGCAAATCCGGGACGTTGATCGAGACCCAGTACTTC. It is translated as CASSKSGTLIETQYF. V usage is TRBV7-9 and J usage is TRBJ2-5; D may be TRBD1 or TRBD2 (5 bases each). The CDR3 has 15 residues. From germline, CDR1 is SEHNR and CDR2 FQNEAQ (reference sequence). V was cut by 5 bases and J by 5 bases, with 18 bases left in between.

This chain links TRBV29-1 with TRBJ2-3, with a weak D call TRBD2 (6 bases). The V gene lost 3 bases and the J gene lost 8 bases, with 12 bases spanning the gap. Germline CDR1 is SQVTM and CDR2 is ANQGSEA. This CDR3 is 12 amino acids long. CDR3 sequence reads: CSVDAGLGTQYF. The CDR3 nucleotides read TGCAGCGTTGATGCGGGATTGGGTACGCAGTATTTT.

This clonotype showed up just a few times. The V and J genes are TRBV24-1 and TRBJ2-3; 8 nucleotides align to TRBD1. Unmatched junction bases numbered 6, after V lost 5 bases and J lost 3 bases. CDR1 is KGHDR, CDR2 SFDVKD, per germline. The CDR3 loop spans 15 amino acids. The CDR3 region has the DNA TGTGCCACCAGTGTGCGGCAGGGGGCAACAGATACGCAGTATTTT. This gives the protein CATSVRQGATDTQYF.

The rearrangement uses TRBV18 and TRBJ1-2; D is possibly TRBD1 (5 bases). V was cut by 0 bases and J by 0 bases, with 14 bases left in between. CDR3 length: 17 amino acids. The germline CDR1 and CDR2 sequences are KGHSH and LQKENI. This chain's CDR3 is CASSPPGLRGANYGYTF. The CDR3 DNA reads TGTGCCAGCTCACCACCGGGCCTAAGGGGAGCTAACTATGGCTACACCTTC.

This clonotype has just a few counts. V and J are TRBV9 and TRBJ2-7; D might be TRBD2 (7 bases). The V and J ends lost 5 bases and 6 bases respectively, with 33 bases between them. Germline V CDR1 and CDR2: SGDLS, YYNGEE. The length of the CDR3 is 19 residues. The CDR3 region is CASSRSSSGGGLPRAEQYF. In DNA form, the CDR3 reads TGTGCCAGCAGTCGGAGTTCGTCTGGCGGGGGCCTTCCGAGGGCCGAGCAGTACTTC.

This clonotype has just a few counts. The gene calls are TRBV29-1 and TRBJ2-3; TRBD2 aligns across 10 bases. Germline CDR1 SQVTM, CDR2 ANQGSEA. V dropped 8 bases and J dropped 0; count of bases not matched to a gene: 5. The CDR3 has 14 amino acids. CDR3 protein: CSTTSGSSTDTQYF. The CDR3 DNA is TGCAGCACGACTAGCGGGTCTAGCACAGATACGCAGTATTTT.

This clonotype has only a few counts. V gene TRBV5-5 combines with J gene TRBJ2-3; weak D call: TRBD2 (6 bases). Per germline, CDR1 SGHKS and CDR2 YYEKEE (reference sequence). The germline V and J ends were trimmed by 4 bases and 3 bases, with 15 bases remaining between them. The CDR3 is 15 residues long. The CDR3 reads CASSQQPGRTDTQYF. The CDR3 DNA reads as TGTGCCAGCAGCCAACAACCAGGGAGGACAGATACGCAGTATTTT.